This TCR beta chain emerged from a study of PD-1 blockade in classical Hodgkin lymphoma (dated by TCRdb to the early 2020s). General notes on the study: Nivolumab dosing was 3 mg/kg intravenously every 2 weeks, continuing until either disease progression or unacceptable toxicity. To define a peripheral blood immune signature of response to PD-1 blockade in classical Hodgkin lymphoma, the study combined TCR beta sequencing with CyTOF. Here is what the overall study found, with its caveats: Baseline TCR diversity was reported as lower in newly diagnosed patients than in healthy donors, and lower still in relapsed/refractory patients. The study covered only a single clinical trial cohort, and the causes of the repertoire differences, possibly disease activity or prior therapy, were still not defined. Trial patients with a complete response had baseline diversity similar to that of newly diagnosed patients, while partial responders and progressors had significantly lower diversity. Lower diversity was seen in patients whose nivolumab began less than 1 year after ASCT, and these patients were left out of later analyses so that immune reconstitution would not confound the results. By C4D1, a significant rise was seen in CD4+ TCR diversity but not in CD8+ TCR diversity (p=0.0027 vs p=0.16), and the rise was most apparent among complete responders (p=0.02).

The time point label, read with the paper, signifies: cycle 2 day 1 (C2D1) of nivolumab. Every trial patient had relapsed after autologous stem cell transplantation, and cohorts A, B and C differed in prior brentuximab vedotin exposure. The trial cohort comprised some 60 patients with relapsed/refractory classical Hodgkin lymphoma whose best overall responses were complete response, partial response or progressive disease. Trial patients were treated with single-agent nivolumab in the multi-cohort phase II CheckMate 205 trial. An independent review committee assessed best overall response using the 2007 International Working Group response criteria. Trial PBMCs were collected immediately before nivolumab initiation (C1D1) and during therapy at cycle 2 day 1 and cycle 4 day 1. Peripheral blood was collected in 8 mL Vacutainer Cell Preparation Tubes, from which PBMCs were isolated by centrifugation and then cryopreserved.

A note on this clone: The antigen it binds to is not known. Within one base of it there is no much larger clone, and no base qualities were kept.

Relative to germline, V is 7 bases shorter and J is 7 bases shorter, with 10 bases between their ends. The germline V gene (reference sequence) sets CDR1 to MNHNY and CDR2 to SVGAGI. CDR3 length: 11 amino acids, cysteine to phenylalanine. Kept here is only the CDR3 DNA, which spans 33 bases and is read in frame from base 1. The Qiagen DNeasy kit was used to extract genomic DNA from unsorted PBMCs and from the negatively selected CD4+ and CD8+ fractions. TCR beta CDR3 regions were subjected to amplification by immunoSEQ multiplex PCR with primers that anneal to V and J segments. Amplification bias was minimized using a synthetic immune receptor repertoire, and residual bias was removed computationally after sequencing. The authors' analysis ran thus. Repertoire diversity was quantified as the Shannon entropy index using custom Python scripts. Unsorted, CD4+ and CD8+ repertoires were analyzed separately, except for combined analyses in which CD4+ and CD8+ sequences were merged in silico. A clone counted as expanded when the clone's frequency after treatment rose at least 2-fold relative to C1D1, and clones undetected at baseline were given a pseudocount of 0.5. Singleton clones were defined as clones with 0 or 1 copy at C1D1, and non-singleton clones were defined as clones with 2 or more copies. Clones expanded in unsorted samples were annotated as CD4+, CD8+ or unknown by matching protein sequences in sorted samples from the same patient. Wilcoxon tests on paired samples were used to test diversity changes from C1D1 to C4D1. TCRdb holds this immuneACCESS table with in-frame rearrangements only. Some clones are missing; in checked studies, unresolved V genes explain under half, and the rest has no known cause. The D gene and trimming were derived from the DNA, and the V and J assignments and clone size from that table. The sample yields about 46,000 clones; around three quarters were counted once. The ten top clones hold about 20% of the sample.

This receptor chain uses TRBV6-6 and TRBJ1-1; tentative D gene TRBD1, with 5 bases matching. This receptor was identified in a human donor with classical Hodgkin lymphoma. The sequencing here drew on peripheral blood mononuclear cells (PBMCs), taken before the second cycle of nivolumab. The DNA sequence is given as TGTGCCAGCACTGCAGACAGTGAAGCTTTCTTT. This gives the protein CASTADSEAFF.